This is a list of T cell receptor beta chains from one sample in a study of identical twins. One entry per CDR3 protein, called by TCRdb with MiXCR from the 5' RACE reads. The table includes around 490,000 distinct CDR3 sequences, around 24% detected once. The same specimen was also included in a second study, on yellow fever vaccine responses in identical twins.

The sequenced material came from CD4+ T cells sorted from blood. The receptors here all came from a young woman in good health. Each CDR3 is given without its conserved first and last residue.

>TRBJ2-5|TRBV5-6
ASSLGYRGGQETQY
>TRBJ2-1|TRBV20-1
SAPEWDEQF
>TRBJ2-7|TRBV28
ASSQRGDEQY
>TRBJ2-5|TRBV12-3/TRBV12-4
ASSQGLAVETQY
>TRBJ2-1|TRBV27
ASSFVWTSFSNEQF
>TRBJ2-1|TRBV2
ASSEWVEQF
>TRBJ2-2|TRBV5-5
ASSLAHPVSGTGELF
>TRBJ2-1|TRBV2
ASSEGLAGGAYNEQF
>TRBJ1-5|TRBV6-1
ASSEPRHSNQPQH
>TRBJ2-3|TRBV20-1
SASFPASAASTDTQY
>TRBJ2-1|TRBV12-3/TRBV12-4
ASRISTSAYNEQF
>TRBJ1-2|TRBV28
ASSFRGAGYYGYT
>TRBJ1-1|TRBV2
ASSGLGLGTEAF
>TRBJ1-1|TRBV29-1
SVEASGRGEAF
>TRBJ2-1|TRBV3-1
ASSQEGGESGGLARNEQF
>TRBJ2-2|TRBV7-3
ASSLGTDGELF
>TRBJ2-1|TRBV20-1
SASTSGSFYEQF
>TRBJ2-5|TRBV7-2
ASSLNFRLAGETQY
>TRBJ2-1|TRBV4-1
ASSRLPAQRNEQF
>TRBJ2-2|TRBV5-1
ASREQETGELF
>TRBJ2-1|TRBV7-9
ASSATSGRIHEQF
>TRBJ2-5|TRBV12-3/TRBV12-4
ASTVRGGEVKETQY
>TRBJ1-1|TRBV20-1
SARTHTMNTEAF
>TRBJ2-3|TRBV12-3/TRBV12-4
ASSLRGAPTDTQY
>TRBJ1-5|TRBV12-3/TRBV12-4
ASSLGGVSNQPQH
>TRBJ2-7|TRBV25-1
ASTQFSEQY
>TRBJ2-5|TRBV10-3
AISELGQGLSETQY
>TRBJ2-7|TRBV20-1
SARTSGYEQY
>TRBJ2-3|TRBV5-1
ASSSHRGIDTQY
>TRBJ1-6|TRBV12-3/TRBV12-4
ASSVFSYNSPLH
>TRBJ1-1|TRBV12-3/TRBV12-4
ASRLLGGLSTEAF
>TRBJ2-3|TRBV15
ATSRIRGGGTSTDTQY
>TRBJ1-1|TRBV5-1
ASSFLGTAMNTEAF
>TRBJ2-3|TRBV25-1
ASSDPGGTDTQY
>TRBJ2-7|TRBV12-3/TRBV12-4
ASSYSYEQY
>TRBJ2-3|TRBV7-9
ASSLAWTSGAVDTQY
>TRBJ2-2|TRBV10-1
ASSLAGRGTGELF
>TRBJ2-7|TRBV28
ASSSVAYEQY
>TRBJ1-2|TRBV11-2
ASSLIGDPNYGYT
>TRBJ2-5|TRBV9
ASSSQGPETQY
>TRBJ1-1|TRBV7-9
ASSFEENTEAF
>TRBJ2-1|TRBV5-1
ASSHPSGNEQF